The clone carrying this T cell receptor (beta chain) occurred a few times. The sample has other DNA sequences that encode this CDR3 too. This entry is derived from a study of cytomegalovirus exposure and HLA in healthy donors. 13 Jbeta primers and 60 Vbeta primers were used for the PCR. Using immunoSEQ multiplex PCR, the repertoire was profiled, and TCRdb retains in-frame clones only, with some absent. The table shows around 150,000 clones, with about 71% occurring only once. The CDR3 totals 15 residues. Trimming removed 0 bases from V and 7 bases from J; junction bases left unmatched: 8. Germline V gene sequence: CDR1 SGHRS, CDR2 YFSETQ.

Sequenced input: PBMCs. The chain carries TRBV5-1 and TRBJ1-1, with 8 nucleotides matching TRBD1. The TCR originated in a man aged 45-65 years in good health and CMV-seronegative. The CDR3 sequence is CASSLVGQETDEAFF. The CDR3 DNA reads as TGCGCCAGCAGCTTGGTGGGACAGGAAACCGATGAAGCTTTCTTT.